A selection of T cell receptor beta chains follows, all from one sample in a study of T cells after yellow fever vaccination. TCRdb re-analysed the 5' RACE reads in MiXCR, keeping a single row per CDR3 protein. The sample includes about 550,000 distinct CDR3 sequences, over 15% seen only once; the top ten take roughly an eighth. The sample here was PBMCs, taken 15 days after the yellow fever booster vaccination. The receptors were sampled from a man aged 25-45 years who received the YFV17D yellow fever vaccine. The CDR3 runs from the conserved cysteine through the conserved F or W. A D gene is named only where the DNA matches it firmly. Size is omitted from some rows. Given values are once, few, many or a class for expanded clones.

clone_size	v_call	d_call	j_call	cdr3_aa	cdr3_nt
.	TRBV6-5	TRBD1	TRBJ1-3	CASSSTGTAGNTIYF	TGTGCCAGCAGTTCCACCGGGACAGCTGGAAACACCATATATTTT
.	TRBV29-1	.	TRBJ2-5	CSVDGVVETQYF	TGCAGCGTTGATGGGGTGGTGGAGACCCAGTACTTC
.	TRBV6-1	TRBD2	TRBJ2-5	CASSAPRAGGVETQYF	TGTGCCAGCAGTGCCCCTCGGGCGGGAGGAGTAGAGACCCAGTACTTC
.	TRBV20-1	.	TRBJ2-2	CSARGGGVGTGELFF	TGCAGTGCTAGAGGTGGTGGTGTAGGCACCGGGGAGCTGTTTTTT
few	TRBV7-2	.	TRBJ2-7	CASSLVGERSYEQYF	TGTGCCAGCAGCTTAGTGGGAGAGCGCTCCTACGAGCAGTACTTC
few	TRBV5-1	.	TRBJ2-1	CASSPGAYKQFF	TGCGCCAGCAGCCCTGGGGCGTATAAGCAGTTCTTC
.	TRBV30	TRBD1	TRBJ2-1	CAGKQRRGQGYNEQFF	TGTGCCGGAAAACAACGCCGGGGACAGGGCTACAATGAGCAGTTCTTC
few	TRBV7-2	.	TRBJ2-4	CASSLNPGPNIQYF	TGTGCCAGCAGCTTAAATCCCGGGCCGAACATTCAGTACTTC
few	TRBV7-8	.	TRBJ1-5	CASSPTRGYNQPQHF	TGTGCCAGCAGCCCGACCCGAGGGTACAATCAGCCCCAGCATTTT
few	TRBV19	.	TRBJ2-2	CASRGKVGDDTGELFF	TGTGCCAGTAGGGGGAAAGTAGGAGATGACACCGGGGAGCTGTTTTTT
.	TRBV20-1	.	TRBJ2-3	CSAAKPGGDTQYF	TGCAGTGCTGCAAAACCTGGGGGGGATACGCAGTATTTT
.	TRBV29-1	TRBD2	TRBJ2-1	CSATGTSGRAGEQFF	TGCAGCGCTACCGGGACTAGCGGGAGAGCGGGTGAGCAGTTCTTC
few	TRBV20-1	TRBD2	TRBJ2-5	CSARESSGNGETQYF	TGCAGTGCTAGAGAGAGTAGCGGGAATGGAGAGACCCAGTACTTC
.	TRBV29-1	.	TRBJ1-3	CSVDGSGNTIYF	TGCAGCGTTGATGGGTCCGGAAACACCATATATTTT
many	TRBV12-3/TRBV12-4	.	TRBJ2-6	CASSQSSGANVLTF	TGTGCCAGCAGCCAATCTTCTGGGGCCAACGTCCTGACTTTC
few	TRBV4-1	TRBD1	TRBJ2-1	CASSQVPPPDRRQFF	TGCGCCAGCAGCCAAGTCCCCCCGCCGGACAGGCGGCAGTTCTTC
few	TRBV18	.	TRBJ2-7	CASSPPGDRASEQYF	TGTGCCAGCTCACCACCAGGGGACCGGGCAAGCGAGCAGTACTTC
.	TRBV20-1	.	TRBJ2-7	CSARVSTRGGEQYF	TGCAGTGCTAGGGTCTCCACTAGGGGAGGCGAGCAGTACTTC
few	TRBV9	TRBD2	TRBJ2-7	CASSVTPGGAGYEQYF	TGTGCCAGCAGCGTGACCCCGGGGGGAGCGGGTTACGAGCAGTACTTC
.	TRBV7-2	TRBD2	TRBJ2-7	CASSLVGSSGSPYEQYF	TGTGCCAGCAGCTTAGTAGGCTCGAGCGGGAGCCCCTACGAGCAGTACTTC
once	TRBV30	.	TRBJ2-3	CAWSDYTDTQYF	TGTGCCTGGAGTGATTACACAGATACGCAGTATTTT
.	TRBV20-1	.	TRBJ2-7	CSARDPLTVIGYEQYF	TGCAGTGCTAGAGACCCCCTGACAGTTATCGGCTACGAGCAGTACTTC
once	TRBV7-9	TRBD1	TRBJ2-1	CASSVGQAYNEQFF	TGTGCCAGCAGCGTTGGACAGGCTTACAATGAGCAGTTCTTC
.	TRBV15	.	TRBJ1-1	CATSRDLQGNTEAFF	TGTGCCACCAGCAGAGATTTGCAGGGTAACACTGAAGCTTTCTTT
.	TRBV5-5	.	TRBJ2-1	CASREGGYNEQFF	TGTGCCAGCAGAGAAGGCGGGTACAATGAGCAGTTCTTC
few	TRBV5-1	TRBD1	TRBJ2-7	CASSAGTGGTYEQYF	TGCGCCAGCAGCGCTGGGACAGGGGGTACCTACGAGCAGTACTTC
few	TRBV5-1	.	TRBJ2-7	CASSSNRESYEQYF	TGCGCCAGCAGCTCCAACAGGGAGAGCTACGAGCAGTACTTC
.	TRBV6-2/TRBV6-3	.	TRBJ2-7	CASSSPNEYEQYF	TGTGCCAGCAGTTCCCCGAACGAATACGAGCAGTACTTC
.	TRBV11-2	TRBD2	TRBJ2-1	CASSATSGSGYNEQFF	TGTGCCAGCAGCGCCACTAGCGGGAGCGGGTACAATGAGCAGTTCTTC
few	TRBV20-1	.	TRBJ2-2	CSARDLVGDAGELFF	TGCAGTGCTAGAGATCTAGTTGGTGACGCCGGGGAGCTGTTTTTT
few	TRBV27	.	TRBJ1-3	CASSLTGLMGGNTIYF	TGTGCCAGCAGTCTCACAGGGCTAATGGGTGGAAACACCATATATTTT
.	TRBV7-9	.	TRBJ2-6	CASSLTGGANVLTF	TGTGCCAGCAGCCTCACGGGAGGGGCCAACGTCCTGACTTTC
once	TRBV20-1	.	TRBJ2-1	CSASAGKSNNEQFF	TGCAGTGCTAGCGCAGGGAAGTCGAACAATGAGCAGTTCTTC
few	TRBV6-1	TRBD1	TRBJ2-7	CASSERQGLKYEQYF	TGTGCCAGCAGTGAAAGACAGGGTTTGAAGTACGAGCAGTACTTC
many	TRBV10-3	.	TRBJ2-7	CAIRNRDGAYEQYF	TGTGCCATCAGGAACCGGGACGGGGCCTACGAGCAGTACTTC
.	TRBV6-1	.	TRBJ2-2	CAARRGTGELFF	TGTGCCGCCCGCCGGGGCACCGGGGAGCTGTTTTTT
.	TRBV20-1	.	TRBJ2-1	CSAERSSYNEQFF	TGCAGTGCGGAGCGGAGCTCCTACAATGAGCAGTTCTTC
.	TRBV28	TRBD2	TRBJ2-1	CASRMGLAAPGQFF	TGTGCCAGCAGAATGGGACTAGCGGCCCCGGGGCAGTTCTTC
.	TRBV4-3	TRBD2	TRBJ2-2	CASSQEGLDGGELFF	TGCGCCAGCAGCCAGGAGGGACTAGACGGCGGGGAGCTGTTTTTT
few	TRBV5-4	TRBD1	TRBJ2-5	CASSAGQGAGETQYF	TGTGCCAGCAGCGCGGGACAGGGGGCGGGAGAGACCCAGTACTTC
.	TRBV20-1	.	TRBJ2-7	CSASGGLTYEQYF	TGCAGTGCTTCAGGGGGGTTGACCTACGAGCAGTACTTC
few	TRBV19	.	TRBJ1-1	CASSIEQGAEAFF	TGTGCCAGTAGTATAGAACAAGGGGCTGAAGCTTTCTTT
.	TRBV20-1	TRBD2	TRBJ2-2	CSARGTSGRAGELFF	TGCAGTGCTAGGGGGACTAGCGGGAGGGCCGGGGAGCTGTTTTTT
.	TRBV7-2	.	TRBJ2-1	CASSSFKGQKHYNEQFF	TGTGCCAGCAGCTCTTTTAAGGGGCAGAAGCACTACAATGAGCAGTTCTTC
.	TRBV2	TRBD1	TRBJ2-1	CASKRDRGTYGYEQFF	TGTGCCAGCAAGAGGGACAGGGGGACGTATGGGTATGAGCAGTTCTTC
.	TRBV9	.	TRBJ2-3	CASSVAQFTDTQYF	TGTGCCAGCAGCGTAGCTCAGTTCACAGATACGCAGTATTTT
few	TRBV15	.	TRBJ2-3	CATSSFAVSTDTQYF	TGTGCCACCAGCAGTTTCGCTGTTAGCACAGATACGCAGTATTTT
few	TRBV20-1	TRBD2	TRBJ2-2	CSARDVAGGNTGELFF	TGCAGTGCTAGAGATGTGGCGGGAGGGAACACCGGGGAGCTGTTTTTT
.	TRBV6-1	TRBD2	TRBJ2-2	CASAGGPRTGELFF	TGTGCCAGCGCGGGAGGGCCGCGCACCGGGGAGCTGTTTTTT
few	TRBV5-1	TRBD2	TRBJ2-7	CASSLAASGSTYEQYF	TGCGCCAGCAGCTTGGCCGCTAGCGGCTCCACCTACGAGCAGTACTTC
few	TRBV5-1	.	TRBJ2-7	CASSFVGGASYEQYF	TGCGCCAGCAGCTTTGTTGGCGGAGCCTCCTACGAGCAGTACTTC
.	TRBV20-1	TRBD2	TRBJ2-7	CSASSPSGRYGSYEQYF	TGCAGTGCCTCCTCCCCTAGCGGGAGGTATGGCTCCTACGAGCAGTACTTC
.	TRBV29-1	.	TRBJ2-3	CSVSPARADTQYF	TGCAGCGTTAGTCCAGCCAGGGCAGATACGCAGTATTTT
.	TRBV15	TRBD1	TRBJ1-5	CATSRDRLNQPQHF	TGTGCCACCAGCCGGGACAGACTCAATCAGCCCCAGCATTTT
.	TRBV20-1	.	TRBJ2-1	CSARTHPNEQFF	TGCAGTGCAAGGACCCATCCCAATGAGCAGTTCTTC